This TCR beta chain originates from a study of blood T cell repertoires in COVID-19. Using immunoSEQ multiplex PCR, the repertoire was profiled, and TCRdb retains in-frame clones only, with some absent. The sample consists of about 150,000 clones, about four fifths of them appearing once. With respect to this clone: Relative to the germline gene, one junction end is altered; a read error may explain this.

This CDR3 spans 13 amino acids. Germline loops: CDR1 LGHDT, CDR2 YNNKEL (reference sequence). The source material was peripheral blood. This clonotype was obtained from a woman aged 55-69 years with acute or convalescent COVID-19. J is TRBJ1-2 and V is TRBV3-1 (or the pseudogene TRBV3-2); 8 positions match TRBD1. Here the CDR3 reads CASSPRDRYDYTF. In DNA form, the CDR3 reads TGTGCCAGCAGCCCCCGGGACAGGTATGACTACACCTTC.